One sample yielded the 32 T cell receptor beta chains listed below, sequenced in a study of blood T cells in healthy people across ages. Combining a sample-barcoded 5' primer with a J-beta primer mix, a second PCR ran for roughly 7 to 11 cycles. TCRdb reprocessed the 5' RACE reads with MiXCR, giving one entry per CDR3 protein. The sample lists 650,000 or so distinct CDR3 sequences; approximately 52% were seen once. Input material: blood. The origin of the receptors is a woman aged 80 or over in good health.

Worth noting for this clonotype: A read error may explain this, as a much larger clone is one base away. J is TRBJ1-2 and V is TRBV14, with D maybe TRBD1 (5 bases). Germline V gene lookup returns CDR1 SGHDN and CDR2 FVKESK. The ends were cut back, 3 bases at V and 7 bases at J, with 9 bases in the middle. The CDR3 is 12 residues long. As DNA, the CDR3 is TGTGCCAGCAGCCACCAGGGTAGTGGCTACACCTTC. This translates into CASSHQGSGYTF.

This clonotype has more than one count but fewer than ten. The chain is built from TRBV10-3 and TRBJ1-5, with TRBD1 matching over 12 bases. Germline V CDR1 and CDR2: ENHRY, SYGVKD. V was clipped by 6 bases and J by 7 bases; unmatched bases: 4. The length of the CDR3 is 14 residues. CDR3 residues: CAIREGQGAQPQHF. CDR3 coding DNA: TGTGCCATCAGAGAGGGACAGGGGGCCCAGCCCCAGCATTTT.

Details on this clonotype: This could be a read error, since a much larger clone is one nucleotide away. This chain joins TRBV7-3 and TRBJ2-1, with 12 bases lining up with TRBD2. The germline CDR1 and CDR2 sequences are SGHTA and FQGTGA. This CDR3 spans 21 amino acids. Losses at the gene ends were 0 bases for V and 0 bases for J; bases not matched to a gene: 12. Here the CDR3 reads CASSLTWGLAGQRGSYNEQFF. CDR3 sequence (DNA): TGTGCCAGCAGCTTAACGTGGGGACTAGCGGGCCAGAGAGGCTCCTACAATGAGCAGTTCTTC.

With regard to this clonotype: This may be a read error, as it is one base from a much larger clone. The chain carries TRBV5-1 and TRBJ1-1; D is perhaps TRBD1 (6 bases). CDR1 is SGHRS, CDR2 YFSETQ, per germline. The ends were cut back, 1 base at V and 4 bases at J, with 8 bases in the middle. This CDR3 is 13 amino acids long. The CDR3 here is CASSLTGLTEAFF. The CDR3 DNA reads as TGCGCCAGCAGCTTGACAGGGCTCACTGAAGCTTTCTTT.

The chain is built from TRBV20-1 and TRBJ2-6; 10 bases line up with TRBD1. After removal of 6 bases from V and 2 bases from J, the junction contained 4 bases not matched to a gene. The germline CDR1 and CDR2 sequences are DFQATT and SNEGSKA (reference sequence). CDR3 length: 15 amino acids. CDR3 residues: CSAPTGGAGANVLTF. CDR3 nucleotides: TGCAGTGCCCCGACAGGGGGCGCTGGGGCCAACGTCCTGACTTTC.

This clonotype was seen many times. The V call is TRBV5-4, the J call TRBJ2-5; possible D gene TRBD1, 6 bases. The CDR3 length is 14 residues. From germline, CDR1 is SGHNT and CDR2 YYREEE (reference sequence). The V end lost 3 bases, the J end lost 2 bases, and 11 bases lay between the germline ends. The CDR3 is CASSSYRAQETQYF. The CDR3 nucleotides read TGTGCCAGCAGCTCCTACAGGGCTCAAGAGACCCAGTACTTC.

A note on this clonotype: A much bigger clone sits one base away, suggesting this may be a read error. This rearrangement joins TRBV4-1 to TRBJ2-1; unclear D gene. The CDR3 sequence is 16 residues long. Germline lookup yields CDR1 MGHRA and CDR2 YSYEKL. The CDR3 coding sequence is TGCGCCAGCAACCAAGTAGGGCCCTACCGTGTCCATGAGCAGTTCTTC. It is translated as CASNQVGPYRVHEQFF.

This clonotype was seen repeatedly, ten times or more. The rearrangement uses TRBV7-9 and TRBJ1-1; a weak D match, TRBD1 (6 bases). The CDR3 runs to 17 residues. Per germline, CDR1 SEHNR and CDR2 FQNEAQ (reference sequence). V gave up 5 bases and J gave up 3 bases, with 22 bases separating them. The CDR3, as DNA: TGTGCCAGCAGCCCCCACCAGGGGCGCGTTAGGGACACTGAAGCTTTCTTT. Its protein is CASSPHQGRVRDTEAFF.

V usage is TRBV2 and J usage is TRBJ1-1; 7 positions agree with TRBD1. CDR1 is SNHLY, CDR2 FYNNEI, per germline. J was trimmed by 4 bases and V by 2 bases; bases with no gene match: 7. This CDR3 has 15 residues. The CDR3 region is CASSESGTESTEAFF. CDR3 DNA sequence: TGTGCCAGCAGTGAAAGTGGGACAGAATCCACTGAAGCTTTCTTT.

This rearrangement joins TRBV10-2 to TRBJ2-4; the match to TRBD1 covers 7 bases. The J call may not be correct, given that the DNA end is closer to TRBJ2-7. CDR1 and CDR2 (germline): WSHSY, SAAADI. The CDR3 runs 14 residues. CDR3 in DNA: TGCGCCAGCAAGAGACAGGGAACTTTCTACGAGCAGTACTTC. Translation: CASKRQGTFYEQYF.

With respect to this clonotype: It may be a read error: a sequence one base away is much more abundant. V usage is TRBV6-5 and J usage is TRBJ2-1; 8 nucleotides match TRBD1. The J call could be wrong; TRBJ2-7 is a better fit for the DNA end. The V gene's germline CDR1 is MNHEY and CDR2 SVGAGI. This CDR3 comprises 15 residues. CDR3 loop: CASTRTGSVYNEQYF. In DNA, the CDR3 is TGTGCCAGCACCCGGACAGGGTCGGTATACAATGAGCAGTACTTC.

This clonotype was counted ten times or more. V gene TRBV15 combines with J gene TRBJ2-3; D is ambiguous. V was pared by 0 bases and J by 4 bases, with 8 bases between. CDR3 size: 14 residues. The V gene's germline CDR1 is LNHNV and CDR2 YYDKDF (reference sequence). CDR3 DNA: TGTGCCACCAGCAGAGATTGGAACGCAGATACGCAGTATTTT. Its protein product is CATSRDWNADTQYF.

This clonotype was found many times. CDR3 coding DNA: TGCGCCAGCAGCTTGGACGGGGACGATACGCAGTATTTT. This encodes CASSLDGDDTQYF. The chain is built from TRBV5-1 and TRBJ2-3; D is perhaps TRBD1 or TRBD2 (5 bases each). CDR3 size: 13 residues. Germline V gene data show CDR1 as SGHRS and CDR2 as YFSETQ. Deletions cut 0 bases from V and 6 bases from J, with 8 bases between. The full variable domain, with the rest looked up from reference TRBV5-1 and TRBJ2-3, is KAGVTQTPRYLIKTRGQQVTLSCSPISGHRSVSWYQQTPGQGLQFLFEYFSETQRNKGNFPGRFSGRQFSNSRSEMNVSTLELGDSALYLCASSLDGDDTQYFGPGTRLTVL.

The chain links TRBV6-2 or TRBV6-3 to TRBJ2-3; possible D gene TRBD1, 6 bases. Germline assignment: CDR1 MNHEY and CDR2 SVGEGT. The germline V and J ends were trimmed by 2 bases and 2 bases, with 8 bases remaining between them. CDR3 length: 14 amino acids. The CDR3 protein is CASSYGQLTDTQYF. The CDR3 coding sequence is TGTGCCAGCAGTTACGGACAGCTCACAGATACGCAGTATTTT.

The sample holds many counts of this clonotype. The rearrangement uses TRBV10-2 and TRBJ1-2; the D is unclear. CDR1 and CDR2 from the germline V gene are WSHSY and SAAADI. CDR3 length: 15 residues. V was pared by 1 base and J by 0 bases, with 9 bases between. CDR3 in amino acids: CASSELDGSNYGYTF. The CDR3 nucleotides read TGCGCCAGCAGTGAGTTGGACGGCTCTAACTATGGCTACACCTTC.

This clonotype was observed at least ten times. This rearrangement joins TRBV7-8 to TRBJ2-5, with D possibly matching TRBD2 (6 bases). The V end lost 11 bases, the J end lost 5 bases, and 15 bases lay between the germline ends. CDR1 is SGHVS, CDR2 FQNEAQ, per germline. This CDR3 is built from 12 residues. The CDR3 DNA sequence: TGTGCCGGCGGCGGGACTTCGGAGACCCAGTACTTC. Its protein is CAGGGTSETQYF.

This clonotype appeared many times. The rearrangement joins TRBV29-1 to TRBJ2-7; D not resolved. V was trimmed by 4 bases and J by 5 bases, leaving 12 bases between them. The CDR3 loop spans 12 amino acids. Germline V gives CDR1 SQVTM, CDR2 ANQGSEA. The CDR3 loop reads CSVVIDSNEQYF. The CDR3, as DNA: TGCAGCGTTGTAATAGATTCCAACGAGCAGTACTTC.

The DNA for the CDR3 is TGTGCCAGCAGCTTAAATGCGGTGGGGCAGAATACGCAGTATTTT. It yields the protein CASSLNAVGQNTQYF. The chain employs TRBV7-3 and TRBJ2-3; TRBD1 might be the D (5 bases). Germline CDR1 and CDR2: SGHTA and FQGTGA. CDR3 length equals 15 residues. Deletions cut 1 base from V and 7 bases from J, with 15 bases between.

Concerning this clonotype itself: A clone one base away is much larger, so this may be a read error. The CDR3: CSDSDRGGADTQYF. In DNA form, the CDR3 reads TGCAGTGATTCGGACAGGGGCGGCGCAGATACGCAGTATTTT. The chain recombines TRBV20-1 with TRBJ2-3; 9 bases fit TRBD1. CDR3 length: 14 residues. Looked up from germline, CDR1 is DFQATT and CDR2 is SNEGSKA (reference sequence). The V segment lost 7 bases and the J segment 4 bases; nucleotides outside the gene matches: 9.

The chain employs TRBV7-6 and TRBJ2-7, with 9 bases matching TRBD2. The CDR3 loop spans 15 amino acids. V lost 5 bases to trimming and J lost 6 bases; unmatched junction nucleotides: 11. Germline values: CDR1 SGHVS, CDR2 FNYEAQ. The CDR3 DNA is TGTGCCAGCAGCCCATCTGTGGGACTAGCTGGCGAGCAGTACTTC. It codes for CASSPSVGLAGEQYF.

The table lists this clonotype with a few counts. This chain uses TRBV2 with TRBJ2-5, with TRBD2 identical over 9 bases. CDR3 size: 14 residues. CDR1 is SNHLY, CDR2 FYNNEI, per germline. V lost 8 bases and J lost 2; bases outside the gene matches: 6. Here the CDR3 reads CASCYSGGQETQYF. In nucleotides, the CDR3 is TGTGCCAGCTGCTATAGCGGGGGACAAGAGACCCAGTACTTC.

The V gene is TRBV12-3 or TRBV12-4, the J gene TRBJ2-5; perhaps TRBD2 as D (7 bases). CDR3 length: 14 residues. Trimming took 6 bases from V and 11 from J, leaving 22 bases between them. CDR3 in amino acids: CASSGGPRTEEQYF. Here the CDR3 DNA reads TGTGCCAGCAGCGGGGGGCCTCGGACAGAGGAGCAGTACTTC.

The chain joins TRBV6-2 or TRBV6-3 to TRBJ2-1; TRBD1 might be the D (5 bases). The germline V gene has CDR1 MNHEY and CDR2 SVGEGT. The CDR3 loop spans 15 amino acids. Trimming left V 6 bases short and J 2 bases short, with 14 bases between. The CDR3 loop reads CASSLNIQAYNEQFF. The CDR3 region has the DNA TGTGCCAGCAGCCTAAATATACAGGCCTACAATGAGCAGTTCTTC.

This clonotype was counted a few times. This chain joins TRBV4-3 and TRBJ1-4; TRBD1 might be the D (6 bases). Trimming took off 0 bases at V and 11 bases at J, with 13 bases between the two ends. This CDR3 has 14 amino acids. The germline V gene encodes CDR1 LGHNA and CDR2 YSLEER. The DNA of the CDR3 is TGCGCCAGCAGCCAAGAGAGGAGCGGGGGCAAACTGTTTTTT. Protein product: CASSQERSGGKLFF.

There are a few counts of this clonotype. CDR3 nucleotides: TGTGCCAGCAGTCAATCAGCGGGCCAAGAGACCCAGTACTTC. Translation: CASSQSAGQETQYF. This rearrangement joins TRBV2 to TRBJ2-5; maybe TRBD2 (6 bases). Germline CDR1 reads SNHLY; CDR2 reads FYNNEI. With 5 bases removed from V and 1 base from J, the gap between germline ends came to 11 bases. This CDR3 contains 14 residues.

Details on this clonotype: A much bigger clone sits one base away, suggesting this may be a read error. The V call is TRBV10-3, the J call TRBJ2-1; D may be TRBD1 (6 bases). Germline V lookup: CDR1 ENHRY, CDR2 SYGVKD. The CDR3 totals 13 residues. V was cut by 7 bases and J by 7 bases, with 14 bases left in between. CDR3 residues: CAITFRQENEQFF. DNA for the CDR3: TGTGCCATCACCTTTAGACAGGAGAATGAGCAGTTCTTC.

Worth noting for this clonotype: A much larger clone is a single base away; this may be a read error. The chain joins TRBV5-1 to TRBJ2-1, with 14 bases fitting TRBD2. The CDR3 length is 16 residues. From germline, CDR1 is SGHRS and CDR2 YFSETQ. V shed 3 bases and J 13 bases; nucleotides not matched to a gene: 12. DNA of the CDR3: TGCGCCAGCAGCTCCTTGGGACTAGCGGGAGTAGAGACCCAGTTCTTC. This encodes CASSSLGLAGVETQFF.

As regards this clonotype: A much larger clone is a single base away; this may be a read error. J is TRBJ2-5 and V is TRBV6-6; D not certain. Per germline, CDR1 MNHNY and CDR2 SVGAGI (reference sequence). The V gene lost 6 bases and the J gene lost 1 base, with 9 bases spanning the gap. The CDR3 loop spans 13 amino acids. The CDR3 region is CASSLEAQETQYF. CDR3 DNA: TGTGCCAGCAGCCTTGAGGCCCAAGAGACCCAGTACTTC.

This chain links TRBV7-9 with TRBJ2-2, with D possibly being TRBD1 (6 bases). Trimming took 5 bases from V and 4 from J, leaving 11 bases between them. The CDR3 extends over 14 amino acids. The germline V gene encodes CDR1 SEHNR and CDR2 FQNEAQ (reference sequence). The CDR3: CASSRTVITGELFF. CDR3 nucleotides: TGTGCCAGCAGCCGGACAGTTATCACCGGGGAGCTGTTTTTT.

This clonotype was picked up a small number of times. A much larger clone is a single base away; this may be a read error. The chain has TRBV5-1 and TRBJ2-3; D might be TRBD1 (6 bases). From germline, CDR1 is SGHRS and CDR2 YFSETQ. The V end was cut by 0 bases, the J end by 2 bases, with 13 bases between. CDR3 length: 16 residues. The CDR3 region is CASSLDRDKSTDTQYF. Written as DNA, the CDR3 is TGCGCCAGCAGCTTGGACCGGGACAAGTCCACAGATACGCAGTATTTT.

CDR3 nucleotides: TGTGCCAGCAGGCTAGGGGGGGTCCCCACAGATACGCAGTATTTT. Translated, it gives CASRLGGVPTDTQYF. The rearrangement links TRBV7-2 to TRBJ2-3; possibly TRBD2 for D (7 bases). This CDR3 spans 15 amino acids. V was cut by 6 bases and J by 2 bases, with 15 bases left in between. Germline V gene lookup returns CDR1 SGHTA and CDR2 FQGNSA.

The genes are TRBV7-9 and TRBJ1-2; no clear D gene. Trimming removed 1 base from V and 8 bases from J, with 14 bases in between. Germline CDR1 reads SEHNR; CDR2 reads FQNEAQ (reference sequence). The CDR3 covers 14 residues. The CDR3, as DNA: TGTGCCAGCAGCTTAGGCGACTCCGGTTACGGCTACACCTTC. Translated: CASSLGDSGYGYTF.